This T cell receptor beta chain derives from a study of cytomegalovirus exposure and HLA in healthy donors. General observations from the study: One variant, a missense change in DCLRE1C, was linked in a later analysis to TCR beta V- and J-gene trimming. Cytomegalovirus association was assigned to more than 150 TCR beta chains.

This CDR3 is built from 16 residues. V trimming: 5 bases; J trimming: 0 bases; junction bases outside the gene matches: 9. Germline-derived CDR1 and CDR2 are SGHTA and FQGTGA. The study ran its PCR with 60 Vbeta and 13 Jbeta primers. Clones were read by immunoSEQ multiplex PCR, and TCRdb kept only the in-frame ones, dropping some. The sample carries about 160,000 clones, 81% recorded once. Comment on this clone: The antigen is not known.

The sequenced sample was PBMCs. The source is a man aged 45-65 years in good health and CMV-seropositive. This chain uses TRBV7-3 with TRBJ1-1, with TRBD1 matching 7 bases. The CDR3: CASSPGQATLNTEAFF. In nucleotides, the CDR3 is TGTGCCAGCAGCCCCGGACAGGCAACTCTGAACACTGAAGCTTTCTTT.